The 9 T cell receptor beta chains reported below all come from one sample, sequenced in a study of shared clonotypes between healthy human individuals. Sequenced by immunoSEQ multiplex PCR; TCRdb stores in-frame clones only, minus some. The sample lists around 510,000 clones; about 96% were seen once. Sequencing was done on a sample of naive CD4+ T cells sorted from blood. Subset given: CD45RA+ positively selected. Receptors were obtained from a woman aged 25 to 45 in good health.

The rearrangement links TRBV2 to TRBJ2-5, with D unclear. Germline CDR1 and CDR2: SNHLY and FYNNEI. The CDR3 totals 17 residues. With 6 bases removed from V and 2 bases from J, the gap between germline ends came to 22 bases. The CDR3 DNA sequence: TGTGCCAGCAGCCTTACACCTATGCGGCCGTCGCAAGAGACCCAGTACTTC. Its translation: CASSLTPMRPSQETQYF.

This chain joins TRBV19 and TRBJ1-2; D is possibly TRBD1 (6 bases). Trimming took off 9 bases at V and 6 bases at J, with 23 bases between the two ends. Germline V gives CDR1 LNHDA, CDR2 SQIVND (reference sequence). CDR3 length: 15 residues. CDR3 residues: CASRKAGGPYDGYTF. CDR3 DNA: TGTGCCAGCAGGAAGGCCGGGGGGCCCTATGATGGCTACACCTTC.

DNA for the CDR3: TGTGCCAGCAGCAAAAGGGCTAGGGGTACAGATACGCAGTATTTT. Translation: CASSKRARGTDTQYF. V and J are TRBV21-1 and TRBJ2-3; the table's D call, TRBD1, was not checked against the DNA. TRBV21-1 is classified as a pseudogene. The CDR3 consists of 15 residues.

This rearrangement joins TRBV18 to TRBJ1-1; D may be TRBD1 (6 bases). The V gene lost 3 bases and the J gene lost 1 base, with 24 bases spanning the gap. This CDR3 has 19 residues. The V gene's germline CDR1 is KGHSH and CDR2 LQKENI. CDR3 in amino acids: CASSPQTTGHSGGNTEAFF. Here the CDR3 DNA reads TGTGCCAGCTCACCCCAAACGACGGGACATTCAGGAGGGAACACTGAAGCTTTCTTT. Variable domain in full (rest from reference TRBV18 and TRBJ1-1): NAGVMQNPRHLVRRRGQEARLRCSPMKGHSHVYWYRQLPEEGLKFMVYLQKENIIDESGMPKERFSAEFPKEGPSILRIQQVVRGDSAAYFCASSPQTTGHSGGNTEAFFGQGTRLTVV.

The rearrangement links TRBV19 to TRBJ2-7; 10 bases map to TRBD1. The CDR3 is made up of 14 amino acids. Germline CDR1 and CDR2: LNHDA and SQIVND (reference sequence). The V segment lost 7 bases and the J segment 3 bases; nucleotides outside the gene matches: 6. The CDR3 is CASNPGQGIYEQYF. CDR3 in DNA: TGTGCCAGTAATCCGGGACAGGGGATCTACGAGCAGTACTTC.

This sequence joins TRBV10-3 and TRBJ1-2, with 9 nucleotides matching TRBD1. In germline, CDR1 is ENHRY, CDR2 SYGVKD. This CDR3 region has 12 residues. J gave up 8 bases and V 10 bases, and 8 bases lay outside the gene matches. Here the CDR3 reads CASRTGDSGYTF. The CDR3 DNA is TGTGCCAGCAGGACAGGGGATTCGGGCTACACCTTC.

This chain uses TRBV7-6 with TRBJ2-7; D is perhaps TRBD1 (6 bases). With 0 bases removed from V and 9 bases from J, the gap between germline ends came to 33 bases. Germline CDR1 SGHVS, CDR2 FNYEAQ. The CDR3 runs 20 residues. CDR3 DNA sequence: TGTGCCAGCAGCTTAGCGCAAAATCGAGGGCCCGAGTCACTCCAAGGGGGGCAGTACTTC. It translates to CASSLAQNRGPESLQGGQYF.

The chain uses TRBV11-2 and TRBJ2-1; TRBD2 agrees at 13 bases. There are 15 residues in the CDR3. Germline V gene data show CDR1 as SGHAT and CDR2 as FQNNGV. The trim removed 3 bases at V and 8 bases at J, leaving 4 bases unmatched. CDR3 residues: CASSFGTSGVDEQFF. Here the CDR3 DNA reads TGTGCCAGCAGCTTCGGGACTAGCGGGGTCGATGAGCAGTTCTTC.

Of note for this clone: The sample carries other DNA sequences with the same CDR3. The gene calls are TRBV28 and TRBJ1-1; D gene ambiguous. Germline CDR1 and CDR2: MDHEN and SYDVKM. The CDR3 sequence is 12 residues long. Trimming took 4 bases from V and 4 from J, leaving 7 bases between them. DNA of the CDR3: TGTGCCAGCAGTTCCCGGGTCACTGAAGCTTTCTTT. Protein product: CASSSRVTEAFF.